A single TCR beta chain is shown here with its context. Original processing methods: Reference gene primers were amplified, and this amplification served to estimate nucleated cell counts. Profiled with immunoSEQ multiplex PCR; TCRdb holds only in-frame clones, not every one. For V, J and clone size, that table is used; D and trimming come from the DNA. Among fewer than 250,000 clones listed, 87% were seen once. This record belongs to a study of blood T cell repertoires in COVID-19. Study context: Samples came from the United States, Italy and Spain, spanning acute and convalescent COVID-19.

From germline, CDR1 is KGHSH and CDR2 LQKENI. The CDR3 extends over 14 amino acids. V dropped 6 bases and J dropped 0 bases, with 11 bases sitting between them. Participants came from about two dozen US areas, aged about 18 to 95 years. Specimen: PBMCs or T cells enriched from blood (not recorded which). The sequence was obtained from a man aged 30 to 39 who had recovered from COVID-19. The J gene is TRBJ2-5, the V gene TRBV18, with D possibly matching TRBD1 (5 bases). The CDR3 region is CASSPQGYQETQYF. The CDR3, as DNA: TGTGCCAGCTCCCCCCAGGGTTACCAAGAGACCCAGTACTTC.